Listed below are T cell receptor beta chains from one sample, sequenced in a study of cytomegalovirus exposure and HLA in healthy donors. Clones were sequenced by immunoSEQ multiplex PCR, and TCRdb holds only the in-frame ones, with some missing. The data show around 120,000 clones, about three fifths seen once. Specimen: PBMCs. The source of these receptors is a man aged 35-49 years in good health and CMV-seropositive. Both conserved end residues are trimmed from each CDR3. Each record gives: V gene, CDR3 protein.

TRBV6-6 | ASSSPGRGSNQPQH
TRBV5-4 | ASRPTLDRALQETQY
TRBV7-2 | ASSPTSGTYNEQF
TRBV5-4 | ASTPGGAGYGYT
TRBV28 | ASSVYSYEQY
TRBV7-9 | ASSVDSNTEAF
TRBV7-9 | ASSLEGGHLNIQY
TRBV2 | ASSEGQGWYSNQPQH
TRBV19 | ASSILLAVNTGELF
TRBV5-1 | ASSLVNNRGAYGYT
TRBV2 | ASRRGVGDTQY
TRBV13 | ASTTRQGQGYDEQY
TRBV7-2 | ASSLPGGSYEQY
TRBV9 | ASSPDEGRTEAF
TRBV4-3 | ASSAQGPGLANPHEQF
TRBV6-1 | ASSETPSSGGDHEQY
TRBV7-8 | ASSLRLAGDYNEQF
TRBV2 | ASSLDYTETQY
TRBV7-3 | ASSLGSGSKF
TRBV5-1 | ASSLRLAGGTDTQY